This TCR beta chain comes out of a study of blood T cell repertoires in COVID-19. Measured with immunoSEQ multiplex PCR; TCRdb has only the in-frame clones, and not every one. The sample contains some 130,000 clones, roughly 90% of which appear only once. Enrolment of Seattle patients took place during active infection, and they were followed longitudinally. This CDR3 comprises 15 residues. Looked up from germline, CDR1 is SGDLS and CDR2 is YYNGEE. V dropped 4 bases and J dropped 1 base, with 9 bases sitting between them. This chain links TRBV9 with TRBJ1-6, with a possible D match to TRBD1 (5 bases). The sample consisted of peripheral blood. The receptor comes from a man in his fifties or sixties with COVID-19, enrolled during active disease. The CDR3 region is CASSPQGSYNSPLHF. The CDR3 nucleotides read TGTGCCAGCAGCCCCCAGGGTTCCTATAATTCACCCCTCCACTTT.